Given below is one TCR beta chain in context. What it recognizes is unknown. The record originates from a study of T cell repertoires in cytomegalovirus infection. Study details: The public TCR beta signatures pointed to both CMV infection and matching HLA type.

TCRdb called the reads again in MiXCR, with one record for every CDR3 protein. The sample has fewer than 70,000 distinct CDR3 sequences; around 27% are singletons. The clonotype was recovered from a human donor in good health (CMV status not recorded). Some clones in this sample may be carry-over from other donors' samples. The input for sequencing was CD8+ T cells from cultured PBMCs, taken from culture after CMV antigen stimulation.

CDR3 sequence reads: CAIWDRGDTEAFF. Here the CDR3 DNA reads TGTGCCATCTGGGACAGGGGGGACACTGAAGCTTTCTTT. This chain joins TRBV10-3 and TRBJ1-1; 11 bases line up with TRBD1. The junction had 2 bases not matched to a gene; V was cut back by 8 bases and J by 3 bases. The CDR3 has 13 residues. Looked up from germline, CDR1 is ENHRY and CDR2 is SYGVKD.